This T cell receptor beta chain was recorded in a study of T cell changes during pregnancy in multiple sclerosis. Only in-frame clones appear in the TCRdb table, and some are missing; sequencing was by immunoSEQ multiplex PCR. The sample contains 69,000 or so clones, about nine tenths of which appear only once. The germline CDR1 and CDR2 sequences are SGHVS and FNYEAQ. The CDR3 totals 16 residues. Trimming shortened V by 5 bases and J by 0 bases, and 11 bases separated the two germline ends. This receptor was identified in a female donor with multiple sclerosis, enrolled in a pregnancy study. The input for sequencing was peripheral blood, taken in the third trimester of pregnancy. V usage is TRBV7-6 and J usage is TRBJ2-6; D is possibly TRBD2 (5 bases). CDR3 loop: CASSVRGPSGANVLTF. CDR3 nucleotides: TGTGCCAGCAGCGTACGCGGGCCCTCTGGGGCCAACGTCCTGACTTTC.